The 25 T cell receptor beta chains below all came from one sample that was sequenced in a study of human T cells and chemical hapten exposure (dated by TCRdb to the early 2020s). The library relied on RACE. The sequencer was a NextSeq 500. TCRdb reprocessed the public reads (quality trimming at Q25 with fastp, clone calling with MiXCR) and kept in-frame beta chains. Rows matching on CDR3 protein sequence are summarized as one entry with the most common DNA and genes. This sample comprises 75,000 to 95,000 distinct CDR3 sequences, roughly 12% of them detected only once. Approximately 3.7% of the sample goes to the ten largest clones. What the time point label conveys for this sample: patch test 1, 2 weeks after DPC sensitization. Per the publication, the treatment or condition label means: therapeutic diphenylcyclopropenone sensitization with weekly scalp DPC. The source was whole blood, collected in connection with sensitization to the hapten diphenylcyclopropenone (DPC). Receptors originate from a woman in her fifties or sixties with alopecia areata. Some clones in this sample may be carry-over from other donors' samples.

There are a few counts of this clonotype. V usage is TRBV5-1 and J usage is TRBJ1-4, with D possibly being TRBD1 (6 bases). CDR1 is SGHRS, CDR2 YFSETQ, per germline. V shed 0 bases and J shed 2 bases, with 8 bases lying between them. The CDR3 length is 15 residues. CDR3 residues: CASSLDGQTNEKLFF. In DNA, the CDR3 is TGCGCCAGCAGCTTGGATGGACAGACTAATGAAAAACTGTTTTTT.

In this sample, this clonotype turned up many times. The gene calls are TRBV6-5 and TRBJ1-1; D might be TRBD1 (6 bases). This CDR3 has 15 amino acids. Germline CDR1 and CDR2: MNHEY and SVGAGI. Trimming left V 2 bases short and J 4 bases short, with 14 bases between. This chain's CDR3 is CASSYRAGVGTEAFF. CDR3 DNA: TGTGCCAGCAGTTACCGTGCAGGGGTGGGCACTGAAGCTTTCTTT.

There are many counts of this clonotype. This sequence joins TRBV19 and TRBJ1-5; 7 bases align to TRBD1. CDR3 length equals 13 residues. After removal of 8 bases from V and 3 bases from J, the junction contained 4 bases not matched to a gene. Germline lookup yields CDR1 LNHDA and CDR2 SQIVND (reference sequence). The CDR3 DNA reads TGTGCCAGTGGGACAGCCGTCAATCAGCCCCAGCATTTT. Protein product: CASGTAVNQPQHF. The full variable domain, its missing parts supplied by reference TRBV19 and TRBJ1-5, is DGGITQSPKYLFRKEGQNVTLSCEQNLNHDAMYWYRQDPGQGLRLIYYSQIVNDFQKGDIAEGYSVSREKKESFPLTVTSAQKNPTAFYLCASGTAVNQPQHFGDGTRLSIL.

V gene TRBV29-1 combines with J gene TRBJ2-7; D is perhaps TRBD1 (7 bases). V lost 1 base, J lost 3 bases, and 10 bases lay in between. Germline V gene sequence: CDR1 SQVTM, CDR2 ANQGSEA. The CDR3 extends over 13 amino acids. In nucleotides, the CDR3 is TGCAGCGTTGAAGGCCAGGGGGGCTACGAGCAGTACTTC. This gives the protein CSVEGQGGYEQYF.

V is TRBV11-2 and J is TRBJ2-1; D possibly uses TRBD1 or TRBD2 (5 bases each). V was cut by 5 bases and J by 10 bases, with 15 bases left in between. From germline, CDR1 is SGHAT and CDR2 FQNNGV. CDR3 size: 13 residues. CDR3 sequence reads: CASSGEGRKEQFF. CDR3 DNA: TGTGCCAGCAGCGGAGAGGGACGGAAGGAGCAGTTCTTC.

Ten or more counts support this clonotype. The rearrangement uses TRBV14 and TRBJ1-2, with D possibly matching TRBD1 (6 bases). V gave up 2 bases and J gave up 3 bases, with 16 bases separating them. The CDR3 is made up of 16 amino acids. Germline V lookup: CDR1 SGHDN, CDR2 FVKESK. The CDR3 reads CASSQFFLTGDYGYTF. For the CDR3, the DNA is TGTGCCAGCAGCCAATTTTTTTTGACAGGAGACTATGGCTACACCTTC.

This clonotype appeared many times. The J gene is TRBJ2-7, the V gene TRBV7-8; no firm D call. The CDR3 spans 12 residues. Trimming removed 5 bases at V and 5 bases at J, with 10 bases between. In germline, CDR1 is SGHVS, CDR2 FQNEAQ. The chain's CDR3 is CASSLRPHEQYF. CDR3 sequence (DNA): TGTGCCAGCAGCCTACGTCCCCACGAGCAGTACTTC.

The chain couples TRBV3-1 to TRBJ1-1; D is uncertain. Trimming took off 0 bases at V and 2 bases at J, with 19 bases between the two ends. Germline V gene data show CDR1 as LGHDT and CDR2 as YNNKEL (reference sequence). There are 18 residues in the CDR3. As DNA, the CDR3 is TGTGCCAGCAGCCAAGATCTCACAGATGATCGCGCAAACACTGAAGCTTTCTTT. Its protein product is CASSQDLTDDRANTEAFF.

The sample holds a few counts of this clonotype. The chain recombines TRBV5-6 with TRBJ2-1; 8 positions agree with TRBD1. Germline lookup yields CDR1 SGHDT and CDR2 YYEEEE. This CDR3 is built from 12 residues. V lost 3 bases to trimming and J lost 7 bases; unmatched junction nucleotides: 0. The CDR3 region is CASSWTGNEQFF. In DNA, the CDR3 is TGTGCCAGCAGCTGGACAGGGAATGAGCAGTTCTTC.

This clonotype has just a few counts. The gene calls are TRBV9 and TRBJ2-3; D possibly corresponds to TRBD2 (6 bases). This CDR3 has 13 residues. V dropped 6 bases and J dropped 1 base, with 9 bases sitting between them. The germline gives CDR1 SGDLS, CDR2 YYNGEE. The CDR3 sequence: CASTGGGTDTQYF. CDR3 DNA: TGTGCCAGCACCGGCGGGGGCACAGATACGCAGTATTTT.

This clonotype was observed once. The chain carries TRBV29-1 and TRBJ2-1; D is tentatively TRBD1 or TRBD2 (5 bases each). Trimming shortened V by 7 bases and J by 5 bases, and 6 bases separated the two germline ends. This CDR3 is built from 10 residues. CDR1 and CDR2 (germline): SQVTM, ANQGSEA. The CDR3 bases are TGCAGCGAGGGACACAATGAGCAGTTCTTC. It yields the protein CSEGHNEQFF.

V usage is TRBV11-2 and J usage is TRBJ2-7; maybe TRBD2 (6 bases). The V gene's germline CDR1 is SGHAT and CDR2 FQNNGV. The CDR3 consists of 16 residues. Trimming took 4 bases from V and 2 from J, leaving 18 bases between them. This chain's CDR3 is CASSSGRDSRAYEQYF. CDR3 nucleotides: TGTGCCAGCAGCTCCGGACGGGACTCGAGGGCCTACGAGCAGTACTTC.

V gene TRBV14 combines with J gene TRBJ2-3; the D gene is possibly TRBD1 (6 bases). The ends were cut back, 0 bases at V and 4 bases at J, with 20 bases in the middle. CDR3 length equals 18 residues. Germline V lookup: CDR1 SGHDN, CDR2 FVKESK. CDR3 bases: TGTGCCAGCAGCCAAGATCGGGTCGCAGGGTACAGGGCAGATACGCAGTATTTT. It is translated as CASSQDRVAGYRADTQYF.

This rearrangement joins TRBV5-4 to TRBJ2-7; 7 bases align to TRBD2. Trimming took 4 bases from V and 4 from J; bases not matched to a gene: 8. Germline V lookup: CDR1 SGHNT, CDR2 YYREEE (reference sequence). The CDR3 consists of 14 residues. CDR3 sequence reads: CASSASGGSYEQYF. CDR3 in DNA: TGTGCCAGCAGCGCGTCGGGGGGTTCATACGAGCAGTACTTC. Full variable domain (missing parts from reference TRBV5-4 and TRBJ2-7): ETGVTQSPTHLIKTRGQQVTLRCSSQSGHNTVSWYQQALGQGPQFIFQYYREEENGRGNFPPRFSGLQFPNYSSELNVNALELDDSALYLCASSASGGSYEQYFGPGTRLTVT.

V usage is TRBV11-2 and J usage is TRBJ2-3; no clear D. Germline-derived CDR1 and CDR2 are SGHAT and FQNNGV. The CDR3 runs 14 residues. The germline V and J ends were trimmed by 3 bases and 2 bases, with 9 bases remaining between them. DNA for the CDR3: TGTGCCAGCAGCTTTCGAGCGAACACAGATACGCAGTATTTT. Translated, it gives CASSFRANTDTQYF.

This clonotype was seen ten or more times. The chain couples TRBV10-3 to TRBJ2-7, with TRBD2 matching 14 bases. Germline-derived CDR1 and CDR2 are ENHRY and SYGVKD. The CDR3 is made up of 15 amino acids. V was pared by 6 bases and J by 2 bases, with 3 bases of the junction left unmatched. The CDR3 DNA is TGTGCCATCAGCGGGACTAGCGGGGGTGCCTACGAGCAGTACTTC. This codes for CAISGTSGGAYEQYF.

This clonotype was counted ten times or more. This rearrangement joins TRBV7-9 to TRBJ2-7; TRBD2 is a possible D gene (5 bases). CDR3 length: 13 amino acids. V gave up 5 bases and J gave up 12 bases, with 20 bases separating them. Per the germline V gene, CDR1 is SEHNR and CDR2 is FQNEAQ (reference sequence). The CDR3 protein is CASSLRESASWYF. The CDR3 nucleotides read TGTGCCAGCAGCCTCCGGGAATCAGCCTCCTGGTACTTC.

This chain uses TRBV18 with TRBJ1-2, with TRBD1 as a possible D gene (6 bases). Deletions cut 2 bases from V and 3 bases from J, with 10 bases between. This CDR3 comprises 14 residues. Germline V gives CDR1 KGHSH, CDR2 LQKENI. Written as DNA, the CDR3 is TGTGCCAGCTCACCAGGGGGCAGGGACTATGGCTACACCTTC. Translating it yields CASSPGGRDYGYTF.

This clonotype showed up just a few times. This rearrangement joins TRBV5-1 to TRBJ2-5; tentatively, D is TRBD1 (5 bases). Trimming cost V 0 bases and J 2 bases, with 11 bases left between them. Germline V gene sequence: CDR1 SGHRS, CDR2 YFSETQ. The CDR3 loop spans 15 amino acids. CDR3 nucleotides: TGCGCCAGCAGCTTGGTGTCAGGGCCACAAGAGACCCAGTACTTC. It translates to CASSLVSGPQETQYF.

J is TRBJ2-1 and V is TRBV5-1, with 10 bases fitting TRBD1. Germline V gene sequence: CDR1 SGHRS, CDR2 YFSETQ. With V trimmed by 4 bases and J by 6 bases, 4 bases remained unmatched. This CDR3 has 14 amino acids. CDR3 DNA sequence: TGCGCCAGCAGCCAACGGGACAGGGGCAATGAGCAGTTCTTC. Its translation is CASSQRDRGNEQFF.

This clonotype was recorded at least ten times. This chain links TRBV29-1 with TRBJ2-1; D uncertain. CDR1 is SQVTM, CDR2 ANQGSEA, per germline. The length of the CDR3 is 12 residues. Trimming left V 7 bases short and J 8 bases short, with 15 bases between. In nucleotides, the CDR3 is TGCAGCGGACATCTTAAATTCTATGAGCAGTTCTTC. Translated, it gives CSGHLKFYEQFF.

This clonotype was observed many times. The chain combines TRBV5-5 with TRBJ1-6; TRBD1 matches at 8 bases. The V gene end was trimmed by 0 bases and the J gene end by 10 bases; junction bases not matched to a gene: 9. From germline, CDR1 is SGHKS and CDR2 YYEKEE (reference sequence). This CDR3 has 16 amino acids. The CDR3 nucleotides are TGTGCCAGCAGCTTGGCCTGGACAGGGAGTCTCTCACCCCTCCACTTT. Amino acids: CASSLAWTGSLSPLHF.

This clonotype was seen ten or more times. This rearrangement joins TRBV29-1 to TRBJ1-2; the match to TRBD1 covers 8 bases. CDR3 length equals 13 residues. Germline CDR1 SQVTM, CDR2 ANQGSEA. J lost 2 bases, V lost 5 bases, and 4 bases had no gene match. In DNA, the CDR3 is TGCAGCGTTAGGACAGGGCCCAACTATGGCTACACCTTC. It encodes CSVRTGPNYGYTF.

This chain uses TRBV7-9 with TRBJ2-1, with D possibly matching TRBD2 (6 bases). This CDR3 region has 15 residues. The germline V gene has CDR1 SEHNR and CDR2 FQNEAQ (reference sequence). V dropped 6 bases and J dropped 7 bases, with 19 bases sitting between them. The DNA for the CDR3 is TGTGCCAGCAGAATCACCGGGACTCCTTTGAATGAGCAGTTCTTC. It is translated as CASRITGTPLNEQFF. The full variable domain, in which reference TRBV7-9 and TRBJ2-1 provide the parts outside the CDR3, is DTGVSQNPRHKITKRGQNVTFRCDPISEHNRLYWYRQTLGQGPEFLTYFQNEAQLEKSRLLSDRFSAERPKGSFSTLEIQRTEQGDSAMYLCASRITGTPLNEQFFGPGTRLTVL.

The chain is built from TRBV7-6 and TRBJ2-5; 10 positions match TRBD2. The CDR3 runs to 18 residues. Unmatched junction bases numbered 9, after V lost 1 base and J lost 1 base. Germline CDR1 and CDR2: SGHVS and FNYEAQ. CDR3 nucleotide sequence: TGTGCCAGCAGCTTAGGGGCGGCTAGCGGGGGCCTCCAAGAGACCCAGTACTTC. Protein sequence: CASSLGAASGGLQETQYF.